Presented here are 21 T cell receptor beta chains from one specimen sequenced in a study of cytomegalovirus exposure and HLA in healthy donors. This PCR relied on a set of 60 Vbeta primers and 13 Jbeta primers. Libraries were prepared by immunoSEQ multiplex PCR; TCRdb keeps only in-frame clonotypes and omits some of them. The table lists over 200,000 clones, more than 85% of them singletons, with around 1% in the top ten. Sequencing was carried out using PBMCs. These receptor sequences come from a woman aged 18 to 35 in good health and CMV-seronegative.

The chain joins TRBV5-1 to TRBJ2-3, with D unresolved. V lost 0 bases and J 6 bases, leaving 8 bases between the germline ends. This CDR3 spans 13 amino acids. Germline CDR1 reads SGHRS; CDR2 reads YFSETQ. CDR3 sequence: CASSLGVVDTQYF. In DNA, the CDR3 is TGCGCCAGCAGCTTGGGCGTCGTGGATACGCAGTATTTT. The whole variable domain, filled in from reference TRBV5-1 and TRBJ2-3, reads KAGVTQTPRYLIKTRGQQVTLSCSPISGHRSVSWYQQTPGQGLQFLFEYFSETQRNKGNFPGRFSGRQFSNSRSEMNVSTLELGDSALYLCASSLGVVDTQYFGPGTRLTVL.

In nucleotides, the CDR3 is TGTGCCAGCAGTCGGGACAGATCGGAAGAGACCCAGTACTTC. Residues: CASSRDRSEETQYF. The chain joins TRBV6-5 to TRBJ2-5; 7 nucleotides agree with TRBD1. The CDR3 has 14 residues. With V trimmed by 5 bases and J by 3 bases, 6 bases remained unmatched. Per the germline V gene, CDR1 is MNHEY and CDR2 is SVGAGI.

As concerns this clone: Different DNA sequences within this sample yield the same CDR3. V gene TRBV29-1 combines with J gene TRBJ2-5, with 8 bases matching TRBD1. CDR1 SQVTM and CDR2 ANQGSEA come from the germline V gene. V lost 6 bases and J lost 2; bases outside the gene matches: 5. The CDR3 loop spans 13 amino acids. This CDR3 is CSVAGTGQETQYF. The CDR3, as DNA: TGCAGCGTAGCCGGGACAGGTCAAGAGACCCAGTACTTC.

In DNA form, the CDR3 reads TGTGCCAGCACCTTGCCGTTACGAGAAGATACGCAGTATTTT. This encodes CASTLPLREDTQYF. The chain uses TRBV7-9 and TRBJ2-3; no clear D. The V and J ends lost 7 bases and 5 bases respectively, with 16 bases between them. Germline V gene lookup returns CDR1 SEHNR and CDR2 FQNEAQ (reference sequence). The CDR3 has 14 residues.

The V call is TRBV10-3, the J call TRBJ1-2; tentative D call: TRBD1 (6 bases). The V and J ends lost 4 bases and 4 bases respectively, with 7 bases between them. This CDR3 has 12 amino acids. Germline V CDR1 and CDR2: ENHRY, SYGVKD. DNA for the CDR3: TGTGCCATCAGTGGGACAGCCTATGGCTACACCTTC. Translation: CAISGTAYGYTF.

This clone has just one count. CDR3 protein: CASSPGLAGQETQYF. Written as DNA, the CDR3 is TGCGCCAGCAGCCCTGGCCTAGCGGGTCAAGAGACCCAGTACTTC. The chain couples TRBV5-1 to TRBJ2-5, with 8 bases identical to TRBD2. There are 15 residues in the CDR3. J was trimmed by 2 bases and V by 4 bases; bases with no gene match: 7. CDR1 and CDR2 (germline): SGHRS, YFSETQ.

The chain links TRBV6-5 to TRBJ2-5; TRBD1 matches 8 bases. The CDR3 totals 15 residues. Germline lookup yields CDR1 MNHEY and CDR2 SVGAGI. V lost 5 bases to trimming and J lost 5 bases; unmatched junction nucleotides: 10. The CDR3 DNA is TGTGCCAGCAGTGCCCAGACAGGGGCGACTGAGACCCAGTACTTC. Its protein is CASSAQTGATETQYF.

The chain employs TRBV28 and TRBJ1-5, with D possibly matching TRBD1 (5 bases). V was trimmed by 3 bases and J by 4 bases, leaving 13 bases between them. The CDR3 runs to 15 residues. Germline V CDR1 and CDR2: MDHEN, SYDVKM. DNA of the CDR3: TGTGCCAGCAGTTTTCTTTCAGGGTCTAATCAGCCCCAGCATTTT. It encodes CASSFLSGSNQPQHF.

This chain uses TRBV6-6 with TRBJ1-3; D is uncertain. With 6 bases removed from V and 9 bases from J, the gap between germline ends came to 15 bases. This CDR3 spans 13 amino acids. Germline values: CDR1 MNHNY, CDR2 SVGAGI (reference sequence). CDR3: CASRLDWRSTIYF. CDR3 DNA: TGTGCCAGCAGGTTGGACTGGAGAAGCACCATATATTTT.

The V gene is TRBV27, the J gene TRBJ1-1, with D unclear. CDR3 size: 14 residues. Trimming removed 6 bases from V and 1 base from J, with 12 bases in between. The germline V gene has CDR1 MNHEY and CDR2 SMNVEV (reference sequence). In DNA, the CDR3 is TGTGCCAGCAGCCCCGGCGGCGCGAACACTGAAGCTTTCTTT. This encodes CASSPGGANTEAFF.

The chain recombines TRBV6-1 with TRBJ2-3; 11 bases are a match to TRBD1. The germline V gene encodes CDR1 MNHNS and CDR2 SASEGT. The CDR3 spans 14 residues. The V segment lost 6 bases and the J segment 5 bases; nucleotides outside the gene matches: 4. The CDR3 DNA sequence: TGTGCCAGCAGCTCGGACAGGGGGCGAGATACGCAGTATTTT. It specifies CASSSDRGRDTQYF.

The J gene is TRBJ1-5, the V gene TRBV7-2; D possibly corresponds to TRBD1 (5 bases). The CDR3 extends over 13 amino acids. The V gene lost 5 bases and the J gene lost 4 bases, with 9 bases spanning the gap. The V gene's germline CDR1 is SGHTA and CDR2 FQGNSA. Here the CDR3 reads CASSIDRNQPQHF. The DNA of the CDR3 is TGTGCCAGCAGCATCGACAGAAATCAGCCCCAGCATTTT.

Notes on this clone: Relative to the germline gene, one junction end is altered; a read error may explain this. The same CDR3 also results from other DNA sequences found in this sample. The chain has TRBV5-4 and TRBJ2-2; 8 bases match TRBD1. There are 15 residues in the CDR3. Germline-derived CDR1 and CDR2 are SGHNT and YYREEE (reference sequence). CDR3 nucleotides: TGCGCCAGCAGCTCTGGACAGGGAAGGACCGGGGAGCTGTTTTTT. This translates into CASSSGQGRTGELFF. Based on the CDR3 plus reference TRBV5-4 and TRBJ2-2, the full variable domain is ETGVTQSPTHLIKTRGQQVTLRCSSQSGHNTVSWYQQALGQGPQFIFQYYREEENGRGNFPPRFSGLQFPNYSSELNVNALELDDSALYLCASSSGQGRTGELFFGEGSRLTVL.

The chain carries TRBV30 and TRBJ1-1; D possibly corresponds to TRBD1 (5 bases). V was cut by 8 bases and J by 5 bases, with 12 bases left in between. The CDR3 consists of 11 residues. Per the germline V gene, CDR1 is GTSNPN and CDR2 is SVGIG (reference sequence). The CDR3 nucleotides are TGTGCCGGGCGGAAGGGGACTGAAGCTTTCTTT. Protein: CAGRKGTEAFF.

The gene calls are TRBV9 and TRBJ2-1, with 10 bases fitting TRBD2. The CDR3 has 17 residues. The V segment lost 1 base and the J segment 1 base; nucleotides outside the gene matches: 5. The germline gives CDR1 SGDLS, CDR2 YYNGEE. The CDR3: CASSVSLAGVSYNEQFF. The CDR3 DNA follows: TGTGCCAGCAGCGTAAGCCTAGCGGGGGTTTCCTACAATGAGCAGTTCTTC.

The chain couples TRBV11-2 to TRBJ1-1; TRBD1 matches at 7 bases. Germline CDR1 reads SGHAT; CDR2 reads FQNNGV. V was pared by 5 bases and J by 6 bases, with 9 bases of the junction left unmatched. This CDR3 is 14 amino acids long. CDR3 nucleotides: TGTGCCAGCAGCGCAGACAGGGATAGCGCTGAAGCTTTCTTT. It translates to CASSADRDSAEAFF.

The chain is built from TRBV7-6 and TRBJ2-2; TRBD2 agrees at 7 bases. Trimming took 5 bases from V and 1 from J; bases not matched to a gene: 7. The CDR3 contains 16 residues. From germline, CDR1 is SGHVS and CDR2 FNYEAQ. The CDR3 is CASSPRGGGNTGELFF. CDR3 DNA: TGTGCCAGCAGCCCACGGGGCGGGGGGAACACCGGGGAGCTGTTTTTT.

J is TRBJ1-5 and V is TRBV19; 8 bases match TRBD1. Trimming removed 5 bases from V and 6 bases from J; junction bases left unmatched: 9. The CDR3 has 15 amino acids. The germline CDR1 and CDR2 sequences are LNHDA and SQIVND (reference sequence). The CDR3 sequence is CASSRTGLTSQPQHF. CDR3 DNA sequence: TGTGCCAGTAGTCGGACAGGGTTAACGAGTCAGCCCCAGCATTTT.

This chain connects TRBV4-1 to TRBJ2-5; 8 bases align to TRBD2. The CDR3 consists of 15 residues. J lost 2 bases, V lost 1 base, and 3 bases had no gene match. Germline V gene sequence: CDR1 MGHRA, CDR2 YSYEKL. CDR3 DNA: TGCGCCAGCAGCCAAGGGACTAGCCCGCAAGAGACCCAGTACTTC. Protein sequence: CASSQGTSPQETQYF.

The chain employs TRBV19 and TRBJ2-3; D is unresolved. CDR3 length: 13 amino acids. Germline V gives CDR1 LNHDA, CDR2 SQIVND (reference sequence). The V and J ends lost 8 bases and 5 bases respectively, with 14 bases between them. CDR3 loop: CASSLVSEDTQYF. The CDR3 nucleotides are TGTGCCAGTTCTCTAGTGAGTGAAGATACGCAGTATTTT. Looking up the rest from reference TRBV19 and TRBJ2-3 gives the full variable domain: DGGITQSPKYLFRKEGQNVTLSCEQNLNHDAMYWYRQDPGQGLRLIYYSQIVNDFQKGDIAEGYSVSREKKESFPLTVTSAQKNPTAFYLCASSLVSEDTQYFGPGTRLTVL.

V gene TRBV14 combines with J gene TRBJ2-7; TRBD1 matches at 9 bases. The CDR3 contains 16 residues. CDR1 and CDR2 from the germline V gene are SGHDN and FVKESK. The trim removed 4 bases at V and 5 bases at J, leaving 12 bases unmatched. CDR3 residues: CASSRFHGTGSHEQYF. Written as DNA, the CDR3 is TGTGCCAGCAGCCGTTTCCACGGGACAGGGTCCCACGAGCAGTACTTC.